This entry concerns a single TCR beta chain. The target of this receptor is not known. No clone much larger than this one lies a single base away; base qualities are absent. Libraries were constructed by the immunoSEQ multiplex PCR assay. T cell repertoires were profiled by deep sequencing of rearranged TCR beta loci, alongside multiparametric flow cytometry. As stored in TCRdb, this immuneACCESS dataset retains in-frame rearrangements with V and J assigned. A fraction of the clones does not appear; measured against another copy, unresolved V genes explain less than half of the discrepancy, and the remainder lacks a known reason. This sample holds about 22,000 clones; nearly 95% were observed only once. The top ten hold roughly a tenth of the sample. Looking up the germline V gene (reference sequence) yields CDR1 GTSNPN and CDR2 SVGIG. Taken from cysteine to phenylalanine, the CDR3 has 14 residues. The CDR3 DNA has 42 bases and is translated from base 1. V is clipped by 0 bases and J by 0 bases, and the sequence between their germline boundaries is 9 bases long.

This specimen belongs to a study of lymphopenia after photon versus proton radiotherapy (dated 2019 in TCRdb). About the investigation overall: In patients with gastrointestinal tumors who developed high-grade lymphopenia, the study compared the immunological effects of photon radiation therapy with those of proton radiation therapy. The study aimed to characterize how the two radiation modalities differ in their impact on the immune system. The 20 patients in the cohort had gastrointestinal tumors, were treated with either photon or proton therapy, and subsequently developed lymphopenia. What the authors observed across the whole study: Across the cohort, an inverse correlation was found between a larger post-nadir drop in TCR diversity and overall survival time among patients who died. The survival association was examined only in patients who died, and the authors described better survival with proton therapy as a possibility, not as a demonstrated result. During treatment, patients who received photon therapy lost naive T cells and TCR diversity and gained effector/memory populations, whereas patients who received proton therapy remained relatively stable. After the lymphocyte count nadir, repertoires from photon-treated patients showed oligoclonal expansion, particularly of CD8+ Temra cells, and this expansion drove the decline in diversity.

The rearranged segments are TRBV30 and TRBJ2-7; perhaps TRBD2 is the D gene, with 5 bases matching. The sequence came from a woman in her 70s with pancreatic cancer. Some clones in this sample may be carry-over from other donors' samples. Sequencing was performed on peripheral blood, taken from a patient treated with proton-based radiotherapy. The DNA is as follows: TGTGCCTGGAGTGTACGAGGGTTCTCCTACGAGCAGTACTTC. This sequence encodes CAWSVRGFSYEQYF.